This T cell receptor (beta chain) comes out of a study of blood T cell repertoires in COVID-19. Original processing notes: Amplifying reference gene primers gave estimates of nucleated cell counts. Measured with immunoSEQ multiplex PCR; TCRdb has only the in-frame clones, and not every one. V, J and clone size reflect that table, while D and trimming were determined from the DNA. The sample records 120,000 to 150,000 clones, about 84% being singletons. Of note for this clone: Other DNA sequences of this sample code for an identical CDR3.

CDR1 KGHSH and CDR2 LQKENI come from the germline V gene. With 2 bases removed from V and 5 bases from J, the gap between germline ends came to 7 bases. This CDR3 contains 13 residues. Source material: peripheral blood. This rearrangement joins TRBV18 to TRBJ1-5; D gene unclear. This clonotype was obtained from a woman between 50 and 59 years old with acute or convalescent COVID-19. The CDR3 DNA sequence: TGTGCCAGCTCACCAGGGAGGGATCAGCCCCAGCATTTT. Protein sequence: CASSPGRDQPQHF.